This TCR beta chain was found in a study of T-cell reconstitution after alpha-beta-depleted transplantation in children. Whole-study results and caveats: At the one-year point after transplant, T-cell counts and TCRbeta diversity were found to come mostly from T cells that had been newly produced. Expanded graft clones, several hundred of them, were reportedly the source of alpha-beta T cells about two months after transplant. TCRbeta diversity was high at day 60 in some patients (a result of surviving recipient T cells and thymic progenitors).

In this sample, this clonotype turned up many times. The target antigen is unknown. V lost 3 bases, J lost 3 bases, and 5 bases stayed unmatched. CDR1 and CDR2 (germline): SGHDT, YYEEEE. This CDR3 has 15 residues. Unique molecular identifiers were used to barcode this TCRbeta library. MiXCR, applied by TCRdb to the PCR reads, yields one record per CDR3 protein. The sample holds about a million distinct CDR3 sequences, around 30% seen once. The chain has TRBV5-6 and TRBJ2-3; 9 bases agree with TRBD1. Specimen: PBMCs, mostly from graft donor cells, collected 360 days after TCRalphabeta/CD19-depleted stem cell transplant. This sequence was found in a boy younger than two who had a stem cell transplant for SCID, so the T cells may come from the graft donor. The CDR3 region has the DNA TGTGCCAGCAGCTCCAGGGACAGGGTGACAGATACGCAGTATTTT. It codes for CASSSRDRVTDTQYF.